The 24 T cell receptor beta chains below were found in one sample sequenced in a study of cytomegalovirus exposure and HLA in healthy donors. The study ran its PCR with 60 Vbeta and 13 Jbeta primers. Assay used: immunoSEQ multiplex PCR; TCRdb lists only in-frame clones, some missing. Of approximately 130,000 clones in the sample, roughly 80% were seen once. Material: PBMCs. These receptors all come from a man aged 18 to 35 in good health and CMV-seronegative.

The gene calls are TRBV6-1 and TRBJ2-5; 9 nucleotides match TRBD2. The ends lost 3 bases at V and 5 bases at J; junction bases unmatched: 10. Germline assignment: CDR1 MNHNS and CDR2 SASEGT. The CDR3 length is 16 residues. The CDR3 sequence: CASSDGGGASAETQYF. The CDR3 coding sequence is TGTGCCAGCAGTGATGGCGGGGGGGCCTCTGCGGAGACCCAGTACTTC.

The CDR3 is CASSLMGGASGYTF. The CDR3 bases are TGTGCCAGCAGCTTGATGGGGGGGGCGAGTGGCTACACCTTC. J is TRBJ1-2 and V is TRBV5-4; D perhaps matches TRBD1 (6 bases). The germline V gene has CDR1 SGHNT and CDR2 YYREEE (reference sequence). V was clipped by 1 base and J by 7 bases, with 14 bases between them. The CDR3 totals 14 residues.

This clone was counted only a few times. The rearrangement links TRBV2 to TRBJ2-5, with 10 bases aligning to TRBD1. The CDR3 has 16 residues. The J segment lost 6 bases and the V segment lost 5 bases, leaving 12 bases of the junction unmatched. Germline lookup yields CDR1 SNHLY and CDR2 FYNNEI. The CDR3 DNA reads TGTGCCAGCAGTCGTGGACAGGGGGATCGAGTAAAGACCCAGTACTTC. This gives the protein CASSRGQGDRVKTQYF.

CDR3 protein: CASSLTTAAPYEQYF. CDR3 DNA: TGCGCCAGCAGCTTGACGACAGCAGCACCCTACGAGCAGTACTTC. This chain uses TRBV5-1 with TRBJ2-7; D possibly corresponds to TRBD1 (5 bases). The germline gives CDR1 SGHRS, CDR2 YFSETQ. V shed 1 base and J shed 2 bases, with 13 bases lying between them. The CDR3 totals 15 residues.

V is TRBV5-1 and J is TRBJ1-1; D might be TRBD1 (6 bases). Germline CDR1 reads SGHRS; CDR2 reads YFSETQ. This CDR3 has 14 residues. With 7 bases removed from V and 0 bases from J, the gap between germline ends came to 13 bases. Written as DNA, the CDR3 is TGCGCCAGCGGAAGGGGGGGGATGAACACTGAAGCTTTCTTT. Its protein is CASGRGGMNTEAFF.

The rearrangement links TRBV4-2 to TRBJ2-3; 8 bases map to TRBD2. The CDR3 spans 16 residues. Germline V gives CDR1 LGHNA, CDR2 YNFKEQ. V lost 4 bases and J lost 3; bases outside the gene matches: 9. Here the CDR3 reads CASSRVGGAPTDTQYF. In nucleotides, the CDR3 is TGTGCCAGCAGCCGTGTCGGGGGGGCACCGACAGATACGCAGTATTTT.

The CDR3 coding sequence is TGTGCCAGCAGCCTCCGCTTAGGGGGGGGGCAGGGAGGAGGCGAAAAACTGTTTTTT. It yields the protein CASSLRLGGGQGGGEKLFF. The chain recombines TRBV7-2 with TRBJ1-4, with D possibly TRBD1 on 6 matching bases. From germline, CDR1 is SGHTA and CDR2 FQGNSA. This CDR3 is built from 19 residues. V was trimmed by 5 bases and J by 8 bases, leaving 30 bases between them.

CDR3 nucleotide sequence: TGTGCCAGCAGCTTCCGACTAGAAGGGTGGACAGATACGCAGTATTTT. It yields the protein CASSFRLEGWTDTQYF. This rearrangement joins TRBV11-2 to TRBJ2-3; D is perhaps TRBD2 (6 bases). V gave up 3 bases and J gave up 3 bases, with 16 bases separating them. CDR1 and CDR2 (germline): SGHAT, FQNNGV. The CDR3 contains 16 residues.

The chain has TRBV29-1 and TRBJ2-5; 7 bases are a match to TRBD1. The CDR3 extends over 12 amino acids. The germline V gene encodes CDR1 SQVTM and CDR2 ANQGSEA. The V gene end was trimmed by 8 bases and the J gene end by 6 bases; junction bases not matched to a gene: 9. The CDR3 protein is CSTDRDSKTQYF. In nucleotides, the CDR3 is TGCAGCACGGACCGGGACAGCAAGACCCAGTACTTC.

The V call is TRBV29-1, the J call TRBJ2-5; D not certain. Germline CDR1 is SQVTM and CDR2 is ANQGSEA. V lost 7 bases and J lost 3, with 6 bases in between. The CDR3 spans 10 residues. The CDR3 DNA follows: TGCAGCGCAGGTGAAGAGACCCAGTACTTC. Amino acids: CSAGEETQYF. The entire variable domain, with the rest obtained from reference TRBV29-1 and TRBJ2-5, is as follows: SAVISQKPSRDICQRGTSLTIQCQVDSQVTMMFWYRQQPGQSLTLIATANQGSEATYESGFVIDKFPISRPNLTFSTLTVSNMSPEDSSIYLCSAGEETQYFGPGTRLLVL.

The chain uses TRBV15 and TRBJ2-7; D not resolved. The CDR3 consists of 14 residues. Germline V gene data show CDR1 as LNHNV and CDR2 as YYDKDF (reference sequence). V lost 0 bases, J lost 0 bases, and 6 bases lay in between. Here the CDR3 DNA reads TGTGCCACCAGCAGAGACCGGTCCTCCTACGAGCAGTACTTC. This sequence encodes CATSRDRSSYEQYF.

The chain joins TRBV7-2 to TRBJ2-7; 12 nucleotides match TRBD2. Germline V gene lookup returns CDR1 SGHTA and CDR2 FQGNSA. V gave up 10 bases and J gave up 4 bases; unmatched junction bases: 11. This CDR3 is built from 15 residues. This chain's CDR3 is CATSPASGGAYEQYF. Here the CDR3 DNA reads TGTGCCACCTCACCCGCTAGCGGGGGGGCGTACGAGCAGTACTTC.

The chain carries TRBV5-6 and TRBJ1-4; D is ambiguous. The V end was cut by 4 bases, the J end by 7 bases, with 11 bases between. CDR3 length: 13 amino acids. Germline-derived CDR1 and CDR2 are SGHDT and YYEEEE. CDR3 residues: CASSLGGLEKLFF. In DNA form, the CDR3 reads TGTGCCAGCAGCCTGGGAGGGCTTGAAAAACTGTTTTTT.

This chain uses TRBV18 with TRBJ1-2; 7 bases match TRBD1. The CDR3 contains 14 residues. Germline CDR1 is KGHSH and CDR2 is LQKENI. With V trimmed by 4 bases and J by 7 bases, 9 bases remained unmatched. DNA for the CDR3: TGTGCCAGCTCACTAACAGGGGACAAGCCTGGCTACACCTTC. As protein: CASSLTGDKPGYTF.

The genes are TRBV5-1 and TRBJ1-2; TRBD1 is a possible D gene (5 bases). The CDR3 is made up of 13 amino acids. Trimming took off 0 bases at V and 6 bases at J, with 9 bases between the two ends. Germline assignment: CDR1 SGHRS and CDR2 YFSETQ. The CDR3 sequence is CASSLASGNGYTF. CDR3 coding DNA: TGCGCCAGCAGCTTGGCGTCAGGGAATGGCTACACCTTC.

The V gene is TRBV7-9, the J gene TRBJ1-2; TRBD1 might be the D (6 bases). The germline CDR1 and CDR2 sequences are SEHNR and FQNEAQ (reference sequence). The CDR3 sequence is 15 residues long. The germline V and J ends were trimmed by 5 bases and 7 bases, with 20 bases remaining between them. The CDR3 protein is CASSPRAGGLFGYTF. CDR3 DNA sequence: TGTGCCAGCAGCCCCAGAGCCGGGGGGCTTTTTGGCTACACCTTC.

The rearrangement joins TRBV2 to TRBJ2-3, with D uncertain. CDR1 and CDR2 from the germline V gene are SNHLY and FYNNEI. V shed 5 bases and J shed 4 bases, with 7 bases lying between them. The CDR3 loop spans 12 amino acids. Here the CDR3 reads CASSLAADTQYF. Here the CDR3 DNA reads TGTGCCAGCAGTTTAGCAGCAGATACGCAGTATTTT.

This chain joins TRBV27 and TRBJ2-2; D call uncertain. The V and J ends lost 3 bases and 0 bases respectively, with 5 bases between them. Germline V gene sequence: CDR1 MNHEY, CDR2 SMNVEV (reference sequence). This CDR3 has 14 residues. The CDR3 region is CASSFTPNTGELFF. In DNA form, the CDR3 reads TGTGCCAGCAGTTTTACTCCGAACACCGGGGAGCTGTTTTTT.

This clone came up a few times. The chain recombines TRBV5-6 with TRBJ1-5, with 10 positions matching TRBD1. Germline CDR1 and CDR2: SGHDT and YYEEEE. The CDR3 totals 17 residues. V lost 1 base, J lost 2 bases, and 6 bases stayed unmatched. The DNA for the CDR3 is TGTGCCAGCAGCTTGTGGGGCGGGACAGGGGGCAATCAGCCCCAGCATTTT. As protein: CASSLWGGTGGNQPQHF.

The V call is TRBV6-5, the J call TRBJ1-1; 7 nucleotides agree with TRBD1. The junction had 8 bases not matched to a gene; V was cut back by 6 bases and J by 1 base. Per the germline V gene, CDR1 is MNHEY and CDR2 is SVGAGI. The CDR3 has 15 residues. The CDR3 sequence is CASRFINRGNTEAFF. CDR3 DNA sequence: TGTGCCAGCAGGTTCATAAACAGGGGGAACACTGAAGCTTTCTTT.

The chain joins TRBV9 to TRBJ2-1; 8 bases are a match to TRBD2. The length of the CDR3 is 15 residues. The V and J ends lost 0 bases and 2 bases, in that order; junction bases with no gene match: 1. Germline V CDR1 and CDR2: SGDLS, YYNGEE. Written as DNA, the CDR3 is TGTGCCAGCAGCGTAGGACTAGCGACCTACAATGAGCAGTTCTTC. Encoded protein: CASSVGLATYNEQFF.

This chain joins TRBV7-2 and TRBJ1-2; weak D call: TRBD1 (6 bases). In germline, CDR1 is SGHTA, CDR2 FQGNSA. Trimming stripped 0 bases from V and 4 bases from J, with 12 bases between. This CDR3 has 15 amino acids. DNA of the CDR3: TGTGCCAGCAGCTTAGCCGTCCAGGGGTTCTATGGCTACACCTTC. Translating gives CASSLAVQGFYGYTF.

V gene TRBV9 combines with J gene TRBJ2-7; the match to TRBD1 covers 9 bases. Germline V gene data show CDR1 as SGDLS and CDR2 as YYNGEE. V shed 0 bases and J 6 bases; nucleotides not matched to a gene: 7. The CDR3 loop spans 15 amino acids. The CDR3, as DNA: TGTGCCAGCAGCGTAGCGGGGGACAGGGTAACCGAGCAGTACTTC. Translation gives CASSVAGDRVTEQYF.

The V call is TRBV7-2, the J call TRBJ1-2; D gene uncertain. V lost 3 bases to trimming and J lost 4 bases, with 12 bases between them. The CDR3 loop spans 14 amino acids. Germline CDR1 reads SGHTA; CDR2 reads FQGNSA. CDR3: CASSFGGDIYGYTF. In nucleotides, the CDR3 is TGTGCCAGCAGCTTTGGCGGTGATATCTATGGCTACACCTTC.